The 30 T cell receptor beta chains given below trace back to one sample, sequenced in a study of OX40 agonist ivuxolimab in advanced cancers. Produced via immunoSEQ multiplex PCR; TCRdb's table is partial and in-frame only. The profile shows about 31,000 clones, roughly 90% of them singletons. Sequencing used CD4+ or CD8+ T cells sorted from blood, obtained in a trial of the OX40 agonist ivuxolimab. Receptors were obtained from an adult with an advanced solid tumor such as melanoma, head and neck, liver or kidney cancer.

The rearrangement joins TRBV11-1 to TRBJ1-1, with a possible D match to TRBD1 (6 bases). Trimming stripped 0 bases from V and 3 bases from J, with 11 bases between. This CDR3 contains 15 residues. Germline V lookup: CDR1 SGHAT, CDR2 FQDESV (reference sequence). CDR3 amino acids: CASSLAGGMDTEAFF. CDR3 DNA sequence: TGTGCCAGCAGCTTAGCGGGGGGCATGGACACTGAAGCTTTCTTT.

The chain uses TRBV6-5 and TRBJ2-2; TRBD2 matches at 8 bases. Per germline, CDR1 MNHEY and CDR2 SVGAGI. The CDR3 consists of 15 residues. Losses at the gene ends were 4 bases for V and 3 bases for J; bases not matched to a gene: 4. Written as DNA, the CDR3 is TGTGCCAGCAGTTTCGCGGGGGGCTACACCGGGGAGCTGTTTTTT. Translation: CASSFAGGYTGELFF.

V usage is TRBV4-1 and J usage is TRBJ1-1, with TRBD1 matching 9 bases. Trimming cost V 4 bases and J 5 bases; bases outside gene matches: 8. The CDR3 sequence is 15 residues long. Germline V lookup: CDR1 MGHRA, CDR2 YSYEKL. CDR3 residues: CASSPFGQGRTEAFF. The DNA of the CDR3 is TGCGCCAGCAGCCCCTTCGGACAGGGGAGAACTGAAGCTTTCTTT.

The chain uses TRBV7-9 and TRBJ2-1, with D uncertain. Germline V gene data show CDR1 as SEHNR and CDR2 as FQNEAQ (reference sequence). This CDR3 spans 9 amino acids. V lost 6 bases, J lost 12 bases, and 6 bases lay in between. The CDR3 DNA reads as TGTGCCAGCAGACCGTGGCAGTTCTTC. Its translation is CASRPWQFF.

The chain joins TRBV5-5 to TRBJ1-2; TRBD1 matches 11 bases. CDR1 is SGHKS, CDR2 YYEKEE, per germline (reference sequence). The V and J ends lost 1 base and 1 base, in that order; junction bases with no gene match: 9. CDR3 length: 18 amino acids. The DNA for the CDR3 is TGTGCCAGCAGCTTGACCGGGACAGGGGGGCTGAATAACTATGGCTACACCTTC. Its protein product is CASSLTGTGGLNNYGYTF.

The chain couples TRBV11-2 to TRBJ1-1; no firm D call. The CDR3 is 18 amino acids. V dropped 5 bases and J dropped 4 bases, with 26 bases sitting between them. Germline V lookup: CDR1 SGHAT, CDR2 FQNNGV. CDR3 in amino acids: CASSGLKAGNTFSTEAFF. The CDR3 nucleotides are TGTGCCAGCAGCGGACTAAAGGCGGGGAACACATTCTCCACTGAAGCTTTCTTT.

In its sample, this clone was seen a few times. The chain uses TRBV19 and TRBJ1-1; D ambiguous. V was cut by 5 bases and J by 2 bases, with 9 bases left in between. Germline assignment: CDR1 LNHDA and CDR2 SQIVND (reference sequence). There are 13 residues in the CDR3. CDR3 sequence (DNA): TGTGCCAGTAGTCTCGATCTAAACACTGAAGCTTTCTTT. Translated: CASSLDLNTEAFF.

This clone was found once. V gene TRBV7-6 combines with J gene TRBJ1-1, with 9 bases lining up with TRBD1. The junction had 0 bases not matched to a gene; V was cut back by 1 base and J by 3 bases. From germline, CDR1 is SGHVS and CDR2 FNYEAQ. This CDR3 contains 14 residues. The CDR3 here is CASSLGTGDTEAFF. CDR3 sequence (DNA): TGTGCCAGCAGCTTAGGGACAGGGGACACTGAAGCTTTCTTT.

This clone was recorded only once. The chain employs TRBV7-6 and TRBJ2-3; tentatively, D is TRBD2 (6 bases). The length of the CDR3 is 14 residues. Germline V gene sequence: CDR1 SGHVS, CDR2 FNYEAQ. V was cut by 4 bases and J by 6 bases, with 14 bases left in between. The CDR3 protein is CASSSWDSLDTQYF. The CDR3 bases are TGTGCCAGCAGCTCGTGGGACTCCCTGGATACGCAGTATTTT.

This sequence joins TRBV7-9 and TRBJ2-5; 8 nucleotides line up with TRBD1. Germline V gene data show CDR1 as SEHNR and CDR2 as FQNEAQ (reference sequence). V lost 5 bases and J lost 1; bases outside the gene matches: 6. The CDR3 runs 15 residues. CDR3 nucleotides: TGTGCCAGCAGCCATCGACAGGGGCGCCAAGAGACCCAGTACTTC. Translating gives CASSHRQGRQETQYF. Variable domain in full (rest from reference TRBV7-9 and TRBJ2-5): DTGVSQNPRHKITKRGQNVTFRCDPISEHNRLYWYRQTLGQGPEFLTYFQNEAQLEKSRLLSDRFSAERPKGSFSTLEIQRTEQGDSAMYLCASSHRQGRQETQYFGPGTRLLVL.

Comments on this clone: Other DNA sequences in this specimen translate into the identical CDR3. The chain couples TRBV6-5 to TRBJ2-1, with D uncertain. Per germline, CDR1 MNHEY and CDR2 SVGAGI. CDR3 length: 11 residues. V lost 2 bases, J lost 6 bases, and 2 bases lay in between. CDR3 region: CASSYGNEQFF. The CDR3 region has the DNA TGTGCCAGCAGTTACGGCAATGAGCAGTTCTTC.

The rearrangement links TRBV19 to TRBJ1-3; D might be TRBD1 (5 bases). CDR3 length: 13 residues. V lost 9 bases, J lost 0 bases, and 9 bases lay in between. Germline CDR1 LNHDA, CDR2 SQIVND (reference sequence). CDR3: CASRGSSGNTIYF. DNA for the CDR3: TGTGCCAGCCGGGGGTCCTCTGGAAACACCATATATTTT.

The gene calls are TRBV2 and TRBJ1-2; TRBD1 matches 9 bases. The ends lost 9 bases at V and 4 bases at J; junction bases unmatched: 6. CDR1 SNHLY and CDR2 FYNNEI come from the germline V gene. The CDR3 totals 13 residues. CDR3 bases: TGTGCCAGGCGGACAGGGGCCGCCTATGGCTACACCTTC. This codes for CARRTGAAYGYTF.

This chain links TRBV7-9 with TRBJ2-5; tentative D call: TRBD2 (5 bases). Trimming took 0 bases from V and 7 from J, leaving 9 bases between them. The CDR3 totals 13 residues. Germline lookup yields CDR1 SEHNR and CDR2 FQNEAQ (reference sequence). The CDR3 nucleotides are TGTGCCAGCAGCTTAGCGCCTGAGGGGACCCAGTACTTC. Encoded protein: CASSLAPEGTQYF.

This chain joins TRBV6-5 and TRBJ2-5; weak D call: TRBD1 (5 bases). V shed 3 bases and J shed 5 bases, with 13 bases lying between them. The CDR3 has 14 residues. Per the germline V gene, CDR1 is MNHEY and CDR2 is SVGAGI. In nucleotides, the CDR3 is TGTGCCAGCAGTTATTGGCAGGGTTCGGAGACCCAGTACTTC. This gives the protein CASSYWQGSETQYF.

The chain couples TRBV28 to TRBJ2-5; no definite D call. V lost 4 bases to trimming and J lost 3 bases, with 9 bases between them. This CDR3 contains 13 residues. Germline CDR1 reads MDHEN; CDR2 reads SYDVKM. CDR3 loop: CASSSGSKETQYF. In DNA form, the CDR3 reads TGTGCCAGCAGTTCAGGTTCGAAAGAGACCCAGTACTTC.

V usage is TRBV7-3 and J usage is TRBJ2-1, with TRBD2 matching 7 bases. Per the germline V gene, CDR1 is SGHTA and CDR2 is FQGTGA. V was clipped by 5 bases and J by 5 bases; unmatched bases: 18. CDR3 length: 18 residues. The CDR3 DNA follows: TGTGCCAGCAGCCCCCATTTCTTGCGACGGGGGGAGAACAATGAGCAGTTCTTC. Protein product: CASSPHFLRRGENNEQFF.

The chain links TRBV4-2 to TRBJ2-1; possibly TRBD2 for D (6 bases). The CDR3 length is 14 residues. Germline assignment: CDR1 LGHNA and CDR2 YNFKEQ. The germline V and J ends were trimmed by 7 bases and 10 bases, with 20 bases remaining between them. CDR3 DNA: TGTGCCAGCATCTTTTCACGCGGGGCGGGCGAGCAGTTCTTC. Amino acid sequence: CASIFSRGAGEQFF.

The chain employs TRBV2 and TRBJ1-4, with 8 bases aligning to TRBD1. The CDR3 extends over 13 amino acids. Germline V lookup: CDR1 SNHLY, CDR2 FYNNEI. V was pared by 10 bases and J by 3 bases, with 4 bases of the junction left unmatched. The CDR3 sequence: CATGQGSNEKLFF. In nucleotides, the CDR3 is TGTGCCACTGGACAGGGCTCTAATGAAAAACTGTTTTTT.

The gene calls are TRBV13 and TRBJ1-2; 7 bases line up with TRBD1. V lost 4 bases and J lost 2; bases outside the gene matches: 7. CDR3 length: 15 amino acids. Germline CDR1 reads PRHDT; CDR2 reads FYEKMQ (reference sequence). CDR3 amino acids: CASSSTGVENYGYTF. Here the CDR3 DNA reads TGTGCCAGCAGCTCCACAGGGGTAGAGAACTATGGCTACACCTTC.

This chain connects TRBV4-3 to TRBJ2-7; 10 positions agree with TRBD2. The CDR3 covers 15 residues. The junction had 8 bases not matched to a gene; V was cut back by 5 bases and J by 4 bases. Germline V gene data show CDR1 as LGHNA and CDR2 as YSLEER. CDR3 protein: CASSRGLAGVYEQYF. CDR3 nucleotide sequence: TGCGCCAGCAGCAGAGGGCTAGCGGGAGTTTACGAGCAGTACTTC.

The rearrangement links TRBV6-5 to TRBJ1-2; D gene uncertain. The CDR3 has 14 amino acids. V shed 4 bases and J shed 4 bases, with 13 bases lying between them. Germline lookup yields CDR1 MNHEY and CDR2 SVGAGI. The CDR3 coding sequence is TGTGCCAGCAGTTCCGTGAGGTTTGGCTATGGCTACACCTTC. It encodes CASSSVRFGYGYTF.

This rearrangement joins TRBV7-9 to TRBJ2-2; D not resolved. The germline V gene has CDR1 SEHNR and CDR2 FQNEAQ (reference sequence). There are 13 residues in the CDR3. V lost 5 bases to trimming and J lost 0 bases, with 4 bases between them. This chain's CDR3 is CASSDTNTGELFF. As DNA, the CDR3 is TGTGCCAGCAGCGACACGAACACCGGGGAGCTGTTTTTT.

This clone came up once. The V gene is TRBV6-5, the J gene TRBJ2-7; 12 positions match TRBD1. With 6 bases clipped from V and 2 bases from J, the junction kept 2 bases outside the gene matches. This CDR3 comprises 14 residues. Germline V gives CDR1 MNHEY, CDR2 SVGAGI. The CDR3 region has the DNA TGTGCCAGCAGGGGGACAGGGGGCCCCTACGAGCAGTACTTC. It translates to CASRGTGGPYEQYF.

This rearrangement joins TRBV18 to TRBJ2-6; D is uncertain. Germline lookup yields CDR1 KGHSH and CDR2 LQKENI. Trimming removed 4 bases from V and 0 bases from J, with 19 bases in between. The CDR3 is made up of 19 amino acids. Here the CDR3 reads CASSQARGWINSGANVLTF. In DNA, the CDR3 is TGTGCCAGCTCACAAGCTCGAGGTTGGATTAACTCTGGGGCCAACGTCCTGACTTTC.

The chain employs TRBV7-2 and TRBJ2-3; D is tentatively TRBD1 or TRBD2 (5 bases each). V was trimmed by 5 bases and J by 2 bases, leaving 17 bases between them. The CDR3 has 16 amino acids. CDR1 SGHTA and CDR2 FQGNSA come from the germline V gene. The CDR3 sequence: CASSLITGTYTDTQYF. Here the CDR3 DNA reads TGTGCCAGCAGCCTTATTACCGGGACCTACACAGATACGCAGTATTTT.

The chain combines TRBV21-1 with TRBJ2-2; the DNA was not compared with TRBD2, the D call given in the table. TRBV21-1 is a known pseudogene. The CDR3 spans 17 residues. This CDR3 is CASSKEERTTNTGELFF. The CDR3 DNA is TGTGCCAGCAGCAAAGAGGAGCGGACCACGAACACCGGGGAGCTGTTTTTT.

The V call is TRBV27, the J call TRBJ1-1; no definite D call. V was shortened by 4 bases and J by 8 bases, with 8 bases between the two germline ends. The CDR3 spans 11 residues. Germline V gives CDR1 MNHEY, CDR2 SMNVEV (reference sequence). The CDR3 sequence is CASSSGGEAFF. The CDR3 bases are TGTGCCAGCAGTTCCGGAGGGGAAGCTTTCTTT.

The V call is TRBV15, the J call TRBJ2-5; TRBD1 matches at 9 bases. There are 14 residues in the CDR3. CDR1 LNHNV and CDR2 YYDKDF come from the germline V gene (reference sequence). Germline trimming cut 5 bases from V and 13 bases from J; bases unmatched to any gene: 14. The CDR3 DNA sequence: TGTGCCACCAGCGGTACAGGGGGCGCGGCAAGGTGGTACTTC. Its protein product is CATSGTGGAARWYF. Supplemented by reference TRBV15 and TRBJ2-5, the full variable domain reads DAMVIQNPRYQVTQFGKPVTLSCSQTLNHNVMYWYQQKSSQAPKLLFHYYDKDFNNEADTPDNFQSRRPNTSFCFLDIRSPGLGDTAMYLCATSGTGGAARWYFGPGTRLLVL.

This chain uses TRBV2 with TRBJ2-1; 9 bases line up with TRBD1. The CDR3 is made up of 13 amino acids. With V trimmed by 7 bases and J by 8 bases, 6 bases remained unmatched. From germline, CDR1 is SNHLY and CDR2 FYNNEI. This chain's CDR3 is CASKGQGHHEQFF. The CDR3 DNA reads TGTGCCAGCAAGGGACAGGGTCATCATGAGCAGTTCTTC.